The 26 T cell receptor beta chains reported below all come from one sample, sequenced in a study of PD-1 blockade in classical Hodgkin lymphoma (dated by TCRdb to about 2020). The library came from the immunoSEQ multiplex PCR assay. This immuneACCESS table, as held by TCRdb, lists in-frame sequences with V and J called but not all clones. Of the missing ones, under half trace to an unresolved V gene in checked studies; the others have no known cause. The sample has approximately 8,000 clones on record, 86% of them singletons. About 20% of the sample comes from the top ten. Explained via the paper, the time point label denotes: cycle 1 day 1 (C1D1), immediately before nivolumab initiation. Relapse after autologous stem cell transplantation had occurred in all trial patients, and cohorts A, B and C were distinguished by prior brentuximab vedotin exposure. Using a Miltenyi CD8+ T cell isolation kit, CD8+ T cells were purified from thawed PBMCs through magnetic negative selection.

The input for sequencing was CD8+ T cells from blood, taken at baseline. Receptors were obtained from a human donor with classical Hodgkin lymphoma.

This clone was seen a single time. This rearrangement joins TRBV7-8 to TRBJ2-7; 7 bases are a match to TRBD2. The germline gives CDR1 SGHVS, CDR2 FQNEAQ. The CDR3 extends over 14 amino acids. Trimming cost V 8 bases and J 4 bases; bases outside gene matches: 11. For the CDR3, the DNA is TGTGCCAGCCGCGCGGGAGCTTCTGGGTACGAGCAGTACTTC. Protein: CASRAGASGYEQYF.

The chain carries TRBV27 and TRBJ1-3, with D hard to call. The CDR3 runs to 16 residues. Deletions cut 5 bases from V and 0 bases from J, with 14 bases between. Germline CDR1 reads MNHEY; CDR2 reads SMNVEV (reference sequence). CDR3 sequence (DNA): TGTGCCAGCAGTCCAGGACGGTATCACTCTGGAAACACCATATATTTT. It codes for CASSPGRYHSGNTIYF.

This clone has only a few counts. CDR3 nucleotide sequence: TGTGCCAGCAGTTACTCGGTACAGGGGTTTTATGGCTACACCTTC. Its protein is CASSYSVQGFYGYTF. The chain couples TRBV6-6 to TRBJ1-2; 7 positions agree with TRBD1. The CDR3 is 15 amino acids. The germline gives CDR1 MNHNY, CDR2 SVGAGI (reference sequence). V lost 0 bases to trimming and J lost 5 bases; unmatched junction nucleotides: 6.

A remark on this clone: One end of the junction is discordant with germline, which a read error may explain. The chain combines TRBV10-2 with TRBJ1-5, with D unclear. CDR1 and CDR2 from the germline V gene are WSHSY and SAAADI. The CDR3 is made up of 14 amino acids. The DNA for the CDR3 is TGCGCCAGCAGTGAGGACCCTAGCTATCAGCCCCAGCATTTT. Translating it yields CASSEDPSYQPQHF.

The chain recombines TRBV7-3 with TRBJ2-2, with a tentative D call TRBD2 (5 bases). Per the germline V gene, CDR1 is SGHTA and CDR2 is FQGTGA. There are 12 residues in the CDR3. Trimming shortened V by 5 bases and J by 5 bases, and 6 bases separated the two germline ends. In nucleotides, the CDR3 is TGTGCCAGCAGCCGAGGGACCGGGGAGCTGTTTTTT. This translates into CASSRGTGELFF.

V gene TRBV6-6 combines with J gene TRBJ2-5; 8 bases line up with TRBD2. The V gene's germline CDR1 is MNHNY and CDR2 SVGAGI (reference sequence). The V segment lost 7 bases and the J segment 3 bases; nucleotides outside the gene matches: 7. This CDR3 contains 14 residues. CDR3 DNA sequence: TGTGCCAGCACCATAGCGGGACTCGAAGAGACCCAGTACTTC. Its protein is CASTIAGLEETQYF.

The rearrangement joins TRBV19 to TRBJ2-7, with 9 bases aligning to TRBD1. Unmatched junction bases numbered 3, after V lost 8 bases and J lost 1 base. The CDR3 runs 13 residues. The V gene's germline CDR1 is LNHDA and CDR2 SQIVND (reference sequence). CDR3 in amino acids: CASAGTGSYEQYF. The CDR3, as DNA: TGTGCCAGTGCCGGGACAGGGTCCTACGAGCAGTACTTC.

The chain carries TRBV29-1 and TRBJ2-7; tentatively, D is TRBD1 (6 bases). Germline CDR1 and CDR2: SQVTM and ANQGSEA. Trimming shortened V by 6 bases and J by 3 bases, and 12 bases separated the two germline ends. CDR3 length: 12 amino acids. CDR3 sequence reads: CSVKTGLYEQYF. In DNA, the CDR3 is TGCAGCGTCAAGACAGGTCTCTACGAGCAGTACTTC.

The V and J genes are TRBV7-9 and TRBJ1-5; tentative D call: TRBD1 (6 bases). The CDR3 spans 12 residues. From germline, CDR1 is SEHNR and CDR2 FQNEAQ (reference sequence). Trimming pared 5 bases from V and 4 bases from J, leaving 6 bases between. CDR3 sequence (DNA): TGTGCCAGCAGCCAGGGGAATCAGCCCCAGCATTTT. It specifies CASSQGNQPQHF.

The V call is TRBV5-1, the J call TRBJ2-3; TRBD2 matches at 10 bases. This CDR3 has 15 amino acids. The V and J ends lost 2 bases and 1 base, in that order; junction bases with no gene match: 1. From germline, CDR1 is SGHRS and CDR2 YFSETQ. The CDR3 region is CASSFGTSGTDTQYF. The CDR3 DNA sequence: TGCGCCAGCAGCTTCGGGACTAGCGGCACAGATACGCAGTATTTT.

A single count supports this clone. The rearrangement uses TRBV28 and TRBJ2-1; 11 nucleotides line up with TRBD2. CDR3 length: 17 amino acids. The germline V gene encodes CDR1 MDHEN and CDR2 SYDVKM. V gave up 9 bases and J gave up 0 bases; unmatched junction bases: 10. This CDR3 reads CASTPGLAESSYNEQFF. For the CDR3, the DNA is TGTGCCAGTACCCCGGGACTAGCGGAGAGCTCCTACAATGAGCAGTTCTTC. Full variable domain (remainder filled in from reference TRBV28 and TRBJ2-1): DVKVTQSSRYLVKRTGEKVFLECVQDMDHENMFWYRQDPGLGLRLIYFSYDVKMKEKGDIPEGYSVSREKKERFSLILESASTNQTSMYLCASTPGLAESSYNEQFFGPGTRLTVL.

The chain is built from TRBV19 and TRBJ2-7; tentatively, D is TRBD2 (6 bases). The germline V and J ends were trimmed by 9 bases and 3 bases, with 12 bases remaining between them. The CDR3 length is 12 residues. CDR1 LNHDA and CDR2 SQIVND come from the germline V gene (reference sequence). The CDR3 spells CASRGSSYEQYF. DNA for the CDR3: TGTGCCAGCCGGGGGAGTAGCTACGAGCAGTACTTC.

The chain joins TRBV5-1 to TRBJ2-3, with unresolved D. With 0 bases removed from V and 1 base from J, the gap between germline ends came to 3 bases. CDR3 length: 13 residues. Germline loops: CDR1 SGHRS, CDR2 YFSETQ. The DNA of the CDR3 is TGCGCCAGCAGCTTGGGAGGCACAGATACGCAGTATTTT. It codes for CASSLGGTDTQYF.

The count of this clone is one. CDR3 sequence: CASSPGWIDTQYF. CDR3 coding DNA: TGTGCCAGCAGCCCCGGGTGGATCGATACGCAGTATTTT. The V call is TRBV7-2, the J call TRBJ2-3; the D is unclear. Germline loops: CDR1 SGHTA, CDR2 FQGNSA. V dropped 5 bases and J dropped 6 bases, with 12 bases sitting between them. The CDR3 has 13 amino acids. The whole variable domain, filled in from reference TRBV7-2 and TRBJ2-3, reads GAGVSQSPSNKVTEKGKDVELRCDPISGHTALYWYRQSLGQGLEFLIYFQGNSAPDKSGLPSDRFSAERTGGSVSTLTIQRTQQEDSAVYLCASSPGWIDTQYFGPGTRLTVL.

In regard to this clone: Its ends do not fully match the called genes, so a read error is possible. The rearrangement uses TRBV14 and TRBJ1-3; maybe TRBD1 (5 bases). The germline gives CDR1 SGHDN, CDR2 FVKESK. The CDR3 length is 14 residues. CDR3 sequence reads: CASSRSGPGDTIYF. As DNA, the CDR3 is TGTGCCAGCAGCCGTTCAGGGCCTGGAGACACCATATATTTT.

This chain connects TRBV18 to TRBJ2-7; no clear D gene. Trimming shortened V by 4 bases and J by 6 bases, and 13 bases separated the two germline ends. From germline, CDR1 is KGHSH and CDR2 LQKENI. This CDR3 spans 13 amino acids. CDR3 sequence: CASSRSSSGEQYF. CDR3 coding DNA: TGTGCCAGCTCACGAAGCTCTAGTGGCGAGCAGTACTTC.

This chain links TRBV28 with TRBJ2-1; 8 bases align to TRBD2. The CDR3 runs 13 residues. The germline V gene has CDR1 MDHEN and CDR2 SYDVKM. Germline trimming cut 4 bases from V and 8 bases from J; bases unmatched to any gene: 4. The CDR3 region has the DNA TGTGCCAGCAGTTCGGGACTAGTCGATGAGCAGTTCTTC. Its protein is CASSSGLVDEQFF.

The CDR3 here is CASTATGQVYNEQFF. The CDR3 DNA reads TGTGCCAGTACCGCCACCGGACAGGTCTACAATGAGCAGTTCTTC. The chain is built from TRBV19 and TRBJ2-1, with TRBD1 matching over 7 bases. The V segment lost 7 bases and the J segment 3 bases; nucleotides outside the gene matches: 9. Germline V gene data show CDR1 as LNHDA and CDR2 as SQIVND (reference sequence). The CDR3 totals 15 residues.

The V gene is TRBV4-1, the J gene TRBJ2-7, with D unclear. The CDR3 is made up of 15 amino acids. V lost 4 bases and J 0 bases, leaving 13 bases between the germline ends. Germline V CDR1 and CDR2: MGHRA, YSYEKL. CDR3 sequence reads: CASSPQAMTSYEQYF. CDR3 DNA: TGCGCCAGCAGCCCGCAGGCTATGACCTCCTACGAGCAGTACTTC.

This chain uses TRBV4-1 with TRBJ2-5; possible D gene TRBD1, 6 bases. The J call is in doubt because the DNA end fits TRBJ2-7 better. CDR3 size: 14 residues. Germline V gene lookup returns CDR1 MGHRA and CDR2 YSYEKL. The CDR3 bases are TGCGCCAGCAGCCCCCCGGGACACTCCTACGAGCAGTACTTC. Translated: CASSPPGHSYEQYF.

The CDR3 DNA reads TGTGCCAGCCGACAGGGGATGAACACTGAAGCTTTCTTT. Residues: CASRQGMNTEAFF. The rearrangement uses TRBV25-1 and TRBJ1-1; 8 positions agree with TRBD1. The CDR3 is made up of 13 amino acids. After removal of 8 bases from V and 0 bases from J, the junction contained 2 bases not matched to a gene. The germline gives CDR1 MGHDK, CDR2 SYGVNS.

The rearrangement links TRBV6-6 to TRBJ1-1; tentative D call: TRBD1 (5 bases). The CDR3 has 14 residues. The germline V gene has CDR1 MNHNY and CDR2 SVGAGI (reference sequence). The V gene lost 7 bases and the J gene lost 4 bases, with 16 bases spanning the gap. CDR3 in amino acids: CASTPGAVGTEAFF. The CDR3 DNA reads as TGTGCCAGCACCCCTGGGGCTGTGGGCACTGAAGCTTTCTTT.

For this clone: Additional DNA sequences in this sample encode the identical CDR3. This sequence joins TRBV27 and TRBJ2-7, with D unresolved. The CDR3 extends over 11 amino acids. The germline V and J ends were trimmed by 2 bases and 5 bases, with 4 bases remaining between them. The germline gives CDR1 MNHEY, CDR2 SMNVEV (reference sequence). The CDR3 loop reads CASSLGNEQYF. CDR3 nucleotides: TGTGCCAGCAGTTTAGGAAACGAGCAGTACTTC.

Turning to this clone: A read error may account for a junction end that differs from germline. The CDR3 DNA reads TGTGCTAGCAGCTTAGGGGCTCGACCCCGTTACGAGCAGTACTTC. Protein: CASSLGARPRYEQYF. The chain has TRBV7-7 and TRBJ2-7; D is perhaps TRBD1 (5 bases). This CDR3 has 15 amino acids. CDR1 SSHAT and CDR2 FNYEAQ come from the germline V gene (reference sequence). Based on the CDR3 plus reference TRBV7-7 and TRBJ2-7, the full variable domain is GAGVSQSPRYKVTKRGQDVTLRCDPISSHATLYWYQQALGQGPEFLTYFNYEAQPDKSGLPSDRFSAERPEGSISTLTIQRTEQRDSAMYRCASSLGARPRYEQYFGPGTRLTVT.

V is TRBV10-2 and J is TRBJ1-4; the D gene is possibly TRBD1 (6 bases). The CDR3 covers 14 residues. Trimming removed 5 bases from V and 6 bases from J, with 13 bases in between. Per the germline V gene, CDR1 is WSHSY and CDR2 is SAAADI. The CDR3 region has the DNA TGCGCCAGCAGTCTTACAGGGAGAGATGAAAAACTGTTTTTT. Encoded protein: CASSLTGRDEKLFF.

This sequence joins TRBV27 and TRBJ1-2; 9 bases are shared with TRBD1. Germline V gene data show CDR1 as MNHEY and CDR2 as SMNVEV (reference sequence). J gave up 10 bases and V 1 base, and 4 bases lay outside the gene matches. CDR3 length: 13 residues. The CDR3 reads CASSLWTGDDYTF. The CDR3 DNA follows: TGTGCCAGCAGTTTATGGACAGGGGATGACTACACCTTC.